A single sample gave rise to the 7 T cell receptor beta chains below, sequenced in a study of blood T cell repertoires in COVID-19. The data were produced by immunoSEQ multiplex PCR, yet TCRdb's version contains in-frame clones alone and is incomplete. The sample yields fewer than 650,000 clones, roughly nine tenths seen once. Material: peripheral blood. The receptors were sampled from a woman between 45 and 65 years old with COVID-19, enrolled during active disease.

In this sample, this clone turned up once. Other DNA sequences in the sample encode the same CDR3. CDR3 in DNA: TGTGCCAGCAGGGGAGACAGGGGGCGCAATCAGCCCCAGCATTTT. Translation: CASRGDRGRNQPQHF. The V call is TRBV2, the J call TRBJ1-5, with 10 bases matching TRBD1. CDR1 and CDR2 from the germline V gene are SNHLY and FYNNEI. This CDR3 spans 15 amino acids. The V segment lost 6 bases and the J segment 2 bases; nucleotides outside the gene matches: 4.

CDR3 coding DNA: TGTGCCAGCAGTTACACGATGTCAGGGGGCGCATATGAGCAGTTCTTC. The encoded protein is CASSYTMSGGAYEQFF. This chain uses TRBV6-6 with TRBJ2-1; the match to TRBD1 covers 8 bases. Germline V CDR1 and CDR2: MNHNY, SVGAGI (reference sequence). The CDR3 totals 16 residues. The trim removed 2 bases at V and 8 bases at J, leaving 11 bases unmatched.

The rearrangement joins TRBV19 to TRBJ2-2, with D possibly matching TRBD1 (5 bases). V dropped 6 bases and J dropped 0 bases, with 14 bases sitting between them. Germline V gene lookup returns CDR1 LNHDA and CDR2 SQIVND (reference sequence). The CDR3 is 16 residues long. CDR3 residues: CASRFTGPTNTGELFF. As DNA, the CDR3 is TGTGCCAGTAGATTTACAGGACCCACGAACACCGGGGAGCTGTTTTTT.

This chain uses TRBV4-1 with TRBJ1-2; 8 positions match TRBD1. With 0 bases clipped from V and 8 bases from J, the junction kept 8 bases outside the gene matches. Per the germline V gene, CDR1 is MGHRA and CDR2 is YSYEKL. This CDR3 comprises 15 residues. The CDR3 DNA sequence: TGCGCCAGCAGCCAAGAGCTGCAACAGGGGGACGGCTACACCTTC. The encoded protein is CASSQELQQGDGYTF.

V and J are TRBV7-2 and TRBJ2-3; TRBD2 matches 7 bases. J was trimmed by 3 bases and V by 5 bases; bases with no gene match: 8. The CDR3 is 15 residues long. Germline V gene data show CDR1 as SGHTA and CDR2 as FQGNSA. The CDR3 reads CASSLRGDPTDTQYF. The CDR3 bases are TGTGCCAGCAGCCTCCGGGGGGACCCTACAGATACGCAGTATTTT.

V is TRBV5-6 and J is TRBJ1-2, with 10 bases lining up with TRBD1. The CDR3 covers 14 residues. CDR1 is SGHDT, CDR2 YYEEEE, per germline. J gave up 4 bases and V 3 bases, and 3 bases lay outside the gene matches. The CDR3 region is CASSWTGGSYGYTF. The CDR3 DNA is TGTGCCAGCAGCTGGACAGGGGGTTCCTATGGCTACACCTTC.

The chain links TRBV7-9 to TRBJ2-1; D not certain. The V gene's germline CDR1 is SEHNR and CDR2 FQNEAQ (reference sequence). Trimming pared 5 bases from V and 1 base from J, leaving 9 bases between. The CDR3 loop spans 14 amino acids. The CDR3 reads CASSPSVSYNEQFF. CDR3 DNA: TGTGCCAGCAGCCCCTCAGTGTCCTACAATGAGCAGTTCTTC.